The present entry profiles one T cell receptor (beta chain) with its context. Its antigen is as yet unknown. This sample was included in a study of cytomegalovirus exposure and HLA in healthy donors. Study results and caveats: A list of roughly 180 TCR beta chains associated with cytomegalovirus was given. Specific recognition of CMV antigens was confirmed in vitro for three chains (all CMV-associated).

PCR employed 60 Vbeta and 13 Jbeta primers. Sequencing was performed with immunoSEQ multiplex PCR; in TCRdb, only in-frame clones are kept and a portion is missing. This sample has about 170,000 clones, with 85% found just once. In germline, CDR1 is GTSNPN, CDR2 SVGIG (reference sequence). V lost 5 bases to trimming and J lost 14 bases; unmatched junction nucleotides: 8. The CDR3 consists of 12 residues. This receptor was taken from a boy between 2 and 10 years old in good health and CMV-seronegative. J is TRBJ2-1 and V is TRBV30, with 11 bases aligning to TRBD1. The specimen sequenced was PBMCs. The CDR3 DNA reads TGTGCCTGGGCTGGACAGGGGGCGGTTGAGTTCTTC. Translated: CAWAGQGAVEFF. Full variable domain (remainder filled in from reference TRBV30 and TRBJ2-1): SQTIHQWPATLVQPVGSPLSLECTVEGTSNPNLYWYRQAAGRGLQLLFYSVGIGQISSEVPQNLSASRPQDRQFILSSKKLLLSDSGFYLCAWAGQGAVEFFGPGTRLTVL.